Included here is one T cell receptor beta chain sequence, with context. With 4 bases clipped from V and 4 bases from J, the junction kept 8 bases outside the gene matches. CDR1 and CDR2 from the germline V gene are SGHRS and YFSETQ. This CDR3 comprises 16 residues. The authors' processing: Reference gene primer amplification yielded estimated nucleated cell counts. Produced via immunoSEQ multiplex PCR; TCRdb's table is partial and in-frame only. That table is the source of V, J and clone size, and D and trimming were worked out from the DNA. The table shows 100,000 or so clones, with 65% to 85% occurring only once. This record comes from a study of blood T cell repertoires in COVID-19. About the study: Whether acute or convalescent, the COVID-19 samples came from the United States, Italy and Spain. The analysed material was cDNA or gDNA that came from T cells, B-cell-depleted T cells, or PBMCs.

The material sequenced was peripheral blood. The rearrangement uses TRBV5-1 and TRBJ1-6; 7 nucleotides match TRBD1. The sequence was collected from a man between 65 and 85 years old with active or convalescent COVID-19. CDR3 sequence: CASSRALQGYNSPLHF. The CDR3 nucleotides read TGCGCCAGCAGCCGAGCGTTACAGGGGTATAATTCACCCCTCCACTTT. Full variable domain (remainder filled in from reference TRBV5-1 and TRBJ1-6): KAGVTQTPRYLIKTRGQQVTLSCSPISGHRSVSWYQQTPGQGLQFLFEYFSETQRNKGNFPGRFSGRQFSNSRSEMNVSTLELGDSALYLCASSRALQGYNSPLHFGNGTRLTVT.